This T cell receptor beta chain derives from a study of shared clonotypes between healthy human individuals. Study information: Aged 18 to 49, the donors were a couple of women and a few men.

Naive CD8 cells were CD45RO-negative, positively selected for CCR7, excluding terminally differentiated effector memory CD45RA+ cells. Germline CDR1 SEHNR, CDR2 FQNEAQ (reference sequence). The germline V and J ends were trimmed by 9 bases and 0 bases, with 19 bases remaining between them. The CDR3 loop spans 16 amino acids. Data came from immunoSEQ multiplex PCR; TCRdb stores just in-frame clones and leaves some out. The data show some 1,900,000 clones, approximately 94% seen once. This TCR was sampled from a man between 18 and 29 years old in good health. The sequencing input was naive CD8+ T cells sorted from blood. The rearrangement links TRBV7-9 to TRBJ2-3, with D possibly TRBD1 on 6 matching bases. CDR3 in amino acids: CASFPRTVTSTDTQYF. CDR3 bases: TGTGCCAGTTTCCCCCGGACAGTCACGAGCACAGATACGCAGTATTTT.